Below, 29 T cell receptor beta chains from the same sample are listed, as sequenced in a study of shared clonotypes between healthy human individuals. Only in-frame clones appear in the TCRdb table, and some are missing; sequencing was by immunoSEQ multiplex PCR. The sample has over a million clones; 98% are singletons. The sequencing input was naive CD4+ T cells sorted from blood. The subset denotes: CD45RA+ positively selected. These receptors all stem from a man aged 25 to 40 in good health.

This chain links TRBV15 with TRBJ2-1; 9 bases match TRBD2. This CDR3 region has 14 residues. Trimming at V came to 8 bases and at J to 6 bases, leaving 8 bases not matched to a gene. CDR1 is LNHNV and CDR2 is YYDKDF in the germline V gene (reference sequence). The CDR3 spells CATGLAFSGNEQFF. The CDR3 DNA is TGTGCCACCGGACTAGCGTTCTCGGGCAATGAGCAGTTCTTC.

The J gene is TRBJ1-1, the V gene TRBV30; no clear D. This CDR3 spans 14 amino acids. Trimming pared 0 bases from V and 3 bases from J, leaving 11 bases between. In germline, CDR1 is GTSNPN, CDR2 SVGIG (reference sequence). Here the CDR3 DNA reads TGTGCCTGGAGTGTTAAGGGTGGGGACACTGAAGCTTTCTTT. As protein: CAWSVKGGDTEAFF.

The chain is built from TRBV30 and TRBJ2-1; D gene ambiguous. The V and J ends lost 0 bases and 5 bases respectively, with 5 bases between them. Germline CDR1 is GTSNPN and CDR2 is SVGIG (reference sequence). This CDR3 spans 12 amino acids. DNA for the CDR3: TGTGCCTGGAGTGTGGTGCACAATGAGCAGTTCTTC. It specifies CAWSVVHNEQFF. Together with reference TRBV30 and TRBJ2-1, the CDR3 gives the full variable domain: SQTIHQWPATLVQPVGSPLSLECTVEGTSNPNLYWYRQAAGRGLQLLFYSVGIGQISSEVPQNLSASRPQDRQFILSSKKLLLSDSGFYLCAWSVVHNEQFFGPGTRLTVL.

Details on this clone: The junction does not match germline at one end; this may be a read error. The sample contains more than one DNA sequence encoding this CDR3. The J gene is TRBJ2-1, the V gene TRBV20-1; D gene ambiguous. Germline V gene sequence: CDR1 DFQATT, CDR2 SNEGSKA (reference sequence). The CDR3 has 11 amino acids. In nucleotides, the CDR3 is TGCAGTGCCAGAGAGGACAATGAGCAGTTCTTC. This encodes CSAREDNEQFF.

This chain joins TRBV6-5 and TRBJ1-4; D unresolved. The CDR3 runs to 13 residues. Deletions cut 8 bases from V and 4 bases from J, with 11 bases between. The V gene's germline CDR1 is MNHEY and CDR2 SVGAGI. CDR3 coding DNA: TGTGCCAGCGCCCGGACGGTTAATGAAAAACTGTTTTTT. Encoded protein: CASARTVNEKLFF.

The sample holds one count of this clone. J is TRBJ2-2 and V is TRBV27; TRBD2 agrees at 7 bases. Germline trimming cut 0 bases from V and 4 bases from J; bases unmatched to any gene: 5. This CDR3 comprises 16 residues. CDR1 is MNHEY, CDR2 SMNVEV, per germline (reference sequence). The chain's CDR3 is CASSLSFAGATGELFF. CDR3 DNA: TGTGCCAGCAGTTTATCGTTCGCGGGAGCCACCGGGGAGCTGTTTTTT.

This CDR3 is CASSFLPRYGYTF. CDR3 bases: TGTGCCAGCAGTTTTCTGCCCCGCTATGGCTACACCTTC. The rearrangement links TRBV27 to TRBJ1-2; the D is unclear. CDR3 length: 13 residues. Trimming left V 3 bases short and J 4 bases short, with 9 bases between. CDR1 is MNHEY, CDR2 SMNVEV, per germline (reference sequence).

Written as DNA, the CDR3 is TGTGCCAGCAGCTTAGCGCGAGGGGGTTCGGGTCAGCCCCAGCATTTT. This encodes CASSLARGGSGQPQHF. This chain uses TRBV7-9 with TRBJ1-5; tentatively, D is TRBD1 (6 bases). The CDR3 has 16 residues. Germline V CDR1 and CDR2: SEHNR, FQNEAQ (reference sequence). Trimming removed 0 bases at V and 6 bases at J, with 15 bases between.

The V and J genes are TRBV28 and TRBJ2-7, with D possibly TRBD1 on 6 matching bases. Germline CDR1 and CDR2: MDHEN and SYDVKM. The length of the CDR3 is 14 residues. The V end was cut by 5 bases, the J end by 5 bases, with 16 bases between. The CDR3 is CASSPTGSEHEQYF. CDR3 coding DNA: TGTGCCAGCAGTCCGACAGGTTCGGAGCACGAGCAGTACTTC.

V gene TRBV6-6 combines with J gene TRBJ2-7; 9 bases match TRBD2. V was clipped by 5 bases and J by 6 bases; unmatched bases: 14. The CDR3 length is 16 residues. Germline CDR1 reads MNHNY; CDR2 reads SVGAGI (reference sequence). CDR3 coding DNA: TGTGCCAGCAGTAACGCCGTGGTAGCGGGAGCCGGCGAGCAGTACTTC. It yields the protein CASSNAVVAGAGEQYF.

The chain joins TRBV30 to TRBJ1-1; D gene unclear. This CDR3 comprises 14 residues. In germline, CDR1 is GTSNPN, CDR2 SVGIG (reference sequence). The V end lost 0 bases, the J end lost 3 bases, and 11 bases lay between the germline ends. The CDR3: CAWSVVGGHTEAFF. The CDR3 DNA reads as TGTGCCTGGAGTGTAGTCGGCGGGCACACTGAAGCTTTCTTT.

This chain joins TRBV2 and TRBJ2-2, with D hard to call. The CDR3 loop spans 13 amino acids. From germline, CDR1 is SNHLY and CDR2 FYNNEI. V was clipped by 6 bases and J by 6 bases, with 11 bases between them. The DNA of the CDR3 is TGTGCCAGCAGCCCGGACCAAGCCGGGGAGCTGTTTTTT. This codes for CASSPDQAGELFF.

The J gene is TRBJ1-2, the V gene TRBV27, with D maybe TRBD1 (6 bases). The CDR3 consists of 13 residues. V was pared by 6 bases and J by 4 bases, with 12 bases between. The germline V gene encodes CDR1 MNHEY and CDR2 SMNVEV (reference sequence). The CDR3 region is CASSSLRGYGYTF. CDR3 in DNA: TGTGCCAGCAGCTCCCTCAGGGGCTATGGCTACACCTTC.

The CDR3 spells CASSQRWTEAFF. The CDR3 DNA sequence: TGTGCCAGCAGCCAAAGGTGGACAGAAGCTTTCTTT. The chain has TRBV16 and TRBJ1-1, with D perhaps TRBD1 (5 bases). From germline, CDR1 is KGHSY and CDR2 FQNENV. This CDR3 has 12 amino acids. V shed 2 bases and J shed 8 bases, with 9 bases lying between them.

In its sample, this clone was seen once. The chain links TRBV27 to TRBJ2-7, with D possibly matching TRBD1 (5 bases). Germline-derived CDR1 and CDR2 are MNHEY and SMNVEV (reference sequence). The CDR3 runs 14 residues. V was trimmed by 1 base and J by 3 bases, leaving 10 bases between them. The CDR3 DNA sequence: TGTGCCAGCAGTTTATGGGGCACGAACTACGAGCAGTACTTC. As protein: CASSLWGTNYEQYF.

The chain is built from TRBV5-4 and TRBJ2-2, with 9 bases fitting TRBD1. V shed 2 bases, J shed 1 base, and the junction held 6 bases outside the gene matches. The germline V gene encodes CDR1 SGHNT and CDR2 YYREEE (reference sequence). This CDR3 comprises 17 residues. The CDR3 sequence is CASSLMTGGRNTGELFF. The DNA for the CDR3 is TGTGCCAGCAGCTTAATGACAGGGGGGCGGAACACCGGGGAGCTGTTTTTT.

V is TRBV2 and J is TRBJ2-7, with D possibly being TRBD1 or TRBD2 (6 bases each). The germline V and J ends were trimmed by 4 bases and 3 bases, with 16 bases remaining between them. CDR1 is SNHLY and CDR2 is FYNNEI in the germline V gene. This CDR3 is built from 15 residues. The CDR3: CASSGRGGSLYEQYF. CDR3 nucleotide sequence: TGTGCCAGCAGTGGCAGGGGAGGCTCCCTCTACGAGCAGTACTTC.

Only one count was recorded for this clone. This rearrangement joins TRBV7-2 to TRBJ2-6; D is unclear. Germline V gene data show CDR1 as SGHTA and CDR2 as FQGNSA. The V gene lost 0 bases and the J gene lost 0 bases, with 6 bases spanning the gap. The CDR3 is 16 residues long. The CDR3 nucleotides are TGTGCCAGCAGCTTAGCGGTGAGCTCTGGGGCCAACGTCCTGACTTTC. This gives the protein CASSLAVSSGANVLTF.

This chain connects TRBV7-9 to TRBJ2-3; 10 bases match TRBD2. V shed 5 bases and J 8 bases; nucleotides not matched to a gene: 7. This CDR3 has 14 amino acids. Germline lookup yields CDR1 SEHNR and CDR2 FQNEAQ (reference sequence). The CDR3 nucleotides are TGTGCCAGCAGCCCCCAGCGGGAGGGCCCTACGCAGTATTTT. Its translation is CASSPQREGPTQYF.

The chain carries TRBV2 and TRBJ2-1, with 7 positions matching TRBD2. The CDR3 totals 14 residues. Germline CDR1 is SNHLY and CDR2 is FYNNEI. V was clipped by 4 bases and J by 5 bases; unmatched bases: 5. CDR3 loop: CASSVRTSDNEQFF. In DNA form, the CDR3 reads TGTGCCAGCAGTGTAAGAACTAGCGACAATGAGCAGTTCTTC.

As for this clone: Other DNA sequences within the sample encode an identical CDR3. This chain uses TRBV29-1 with TRBJ2-7; TRBD1 matches 7 bases. Germline V gives CDR1 SQVTM, CDR2 ANQGSEA. The CDR3 is 12 amino acids. The J segment lost 0 bases and the V segment lost 5 bases, leaving 1 base of the junction unmatched. The CDR3 nucleotides read TGCAGCGTTAGGGACAGCTCCTACGAGCAGTACTTC. Its protein is CSVRDSSYEQYF.

The chain links TRBV18 to TRBJ1-6; 8 bases agree with TRBD1. Germline V gives CDR1 KGHSH, CDR2 LQKENI. This CDR3 has 15 amino acids. The junction had 2 bases not matched to a gene; V was cut back by 2 bases and J by 5 bases. CDR3 coding DNA: TGTGCCAGCTCACCAACAGGGGGTAATAATTCACCCCTCCACTTT. Amino acids: CASSPTGGNNSPLHF.

The chain joins TRBV5-6 to TRBJ2-3, with TRBD1 matching 8 bases. The V gene end was trimmed by 2 bases and the J gene end by 1 base; junction bases not matched to a gene: 6. Germline V gene data show CDR1 as SGHDT and CDR2 as YYEEEE. The CDR3 covers 16 residues. CDR3 DNA sequence: TGTGCCAGCAGCTTTGGACAGGGTTGGGGCACAGATACGCAGTATTTT. As protein: CASSFGQGWGTDTQYF.

The J gene is TRBJ2-5, the V gene TRBV5-1, with unresolved D. V shed 6 bases and J shed 5 bases, with 11 bases lying between them. Germline CDR1 SGHRS, CDR2 YFSETQ. This CDR3 has 12 amino acids. The CDR3 DNA sequence: TGCGCCAGCACCTTTGACCTTGAGACCCAGTACTTC. It yields the protein CASTFDLETQYF.

J is TRBJ2-1 and V is TRBV5-1; unclear D gene. The CDR3 is 11 amino acids. V was cut by 2 bases and J by 8 bases, with 5 bases left in between. CDR1 and CDR2 (germline): SGHRS, YFSETQ. CDR3 residues: CASSFAHEQFF. The CDR3 DNA reads as TGCGCCAGCAGCTTCGCCCATGAGCAGTTCTTC.

The rearrangement joins TRBV19 to TRBJ1-2; 7 bases map to TRBD1. With V trimmed by 5 bases and J by 5 bases, 8 bases remained unmatched. CDR1 and CDR2 from the germline V gene are LNHDA and SQIVND (reference sequence). This CDR3 is built from 14 residues. The CDR3 bases are TGTGCCAGTAGTCCCTCAGGGGGGACATATGGCTACACCTTC. Translation: CASSPSGGTYGYTF.

This CDR3 is CASSNSETYEQYF. CDR3 in DNA: TGTGCCAGCAGCAATAGCGAAACCTACGAGCAGTACTTC. The chain couples TRBV9 to TRBJ2-7; D possibly corresponds to TRBD2 (5 bases). CDR1 is SGDLS, CDR2 YYNGEE, per germline. The CDR3 has 13 amino acids. Trimming removed 4 bases at V and 2 bases at J, with 10 bases between.

The V call is TRBV10-3, the J call TRBJ2-7, with TRBD2 identical over 8 bases. V gave up 3 bases and J gave up 1 base; unmatched junction bases: 5. The germline V gene has CDR1 ENHRY and CDR2 SYGVKD. This CDR3 region has 15 residues. The CDR3 region is CAISETSGTSYEQYF. The CDR3 DNA is TGTGCCATCAGTGAAACTAGCGGAACATCCTACGAGCAGTACTTC.

The chain couples TRBV5-1 to TRBJ1-1; possibly TRBD1 for D (6 bases). Germline V gives CDR1 SGHRS, CDR2 YFSETQ. The V end was cut by 0 bases, the J end by 2 bases, with 11 bases between. The CDR3 contains 15 residues. CDR3 DNA sequence: TGCGCCAGCAGCTTGGTATGGGGGCTAAACACTGAAGCTTTCTTT. Translation gives CASSLVWGLNTEAFF.